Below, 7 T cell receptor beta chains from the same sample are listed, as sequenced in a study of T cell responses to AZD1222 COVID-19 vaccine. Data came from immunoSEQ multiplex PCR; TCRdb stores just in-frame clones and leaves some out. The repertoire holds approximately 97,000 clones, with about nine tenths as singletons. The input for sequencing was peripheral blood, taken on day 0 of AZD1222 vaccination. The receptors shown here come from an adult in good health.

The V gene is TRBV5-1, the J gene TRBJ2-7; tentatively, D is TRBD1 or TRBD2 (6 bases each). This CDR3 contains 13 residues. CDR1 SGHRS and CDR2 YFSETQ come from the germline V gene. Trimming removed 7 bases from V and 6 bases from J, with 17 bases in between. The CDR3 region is CASSVKGGSEQYF. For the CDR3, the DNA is TGCGCCAGCTCCGTGAAAGGGGGGTCCGAGCAGTACTTC.

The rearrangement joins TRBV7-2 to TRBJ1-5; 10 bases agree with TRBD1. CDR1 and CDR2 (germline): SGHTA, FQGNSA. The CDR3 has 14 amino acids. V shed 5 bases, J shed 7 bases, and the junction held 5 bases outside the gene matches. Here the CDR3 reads CASSGTGVGQPQHF. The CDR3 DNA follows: TGTGCCAGCAGCGGGACAGGGGTGGGGCAGCCCCAGCATTTT.

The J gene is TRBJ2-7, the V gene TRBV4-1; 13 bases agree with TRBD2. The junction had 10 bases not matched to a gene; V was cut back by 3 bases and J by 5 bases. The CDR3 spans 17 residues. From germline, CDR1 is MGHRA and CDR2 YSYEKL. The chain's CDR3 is CASSHTPGLAGIHEQYF. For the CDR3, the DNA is TGCGCCAGCAGCCACACCCCGGGACTAGCGGGAATCCACGAGCAGTACTTC.

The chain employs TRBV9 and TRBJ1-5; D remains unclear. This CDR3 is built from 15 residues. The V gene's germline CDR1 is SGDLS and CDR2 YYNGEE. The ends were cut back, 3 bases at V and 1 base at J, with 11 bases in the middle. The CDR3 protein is CASSGGRASNQPQHF. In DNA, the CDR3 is TGTGCCAGCAGCGGAGGGCGGGCGAGCAATCAGCCCCAGCATTTT.

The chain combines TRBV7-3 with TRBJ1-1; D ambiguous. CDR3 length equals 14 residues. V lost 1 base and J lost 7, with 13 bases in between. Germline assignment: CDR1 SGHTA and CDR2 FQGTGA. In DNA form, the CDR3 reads TGTGCCAGCAGCTTAAAGGCAGGACTGCTTGAAGCTTTCTTT. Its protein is CASSLKAGLLEAFF. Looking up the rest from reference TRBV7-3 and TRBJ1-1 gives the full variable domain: GAGVSQTPSNKVTEKGKYVELRCDPISGHTALYWYRQSLGQGPEFLIYFQGTGAADDSGLPNDRFFAVRPEGSVSTLKIQRTERGDSAVYLCASSLKAGLLEAFFGQGTRLTVV.

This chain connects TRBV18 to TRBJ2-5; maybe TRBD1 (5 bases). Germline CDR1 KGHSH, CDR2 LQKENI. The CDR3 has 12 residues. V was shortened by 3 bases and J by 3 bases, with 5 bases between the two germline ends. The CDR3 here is CASSPREETQYF. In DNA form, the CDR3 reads TGTGCCAGCTCACCCAGGGAAGAGACCCAGTACTTC.

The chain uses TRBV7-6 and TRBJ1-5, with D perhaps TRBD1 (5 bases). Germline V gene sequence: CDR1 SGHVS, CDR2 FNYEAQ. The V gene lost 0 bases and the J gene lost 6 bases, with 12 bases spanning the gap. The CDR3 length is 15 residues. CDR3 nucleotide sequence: TGTGCCAGCAGCTTAGCGAAAGGGGATCTTCAGCCCCAGCATTTT. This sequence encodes CASSLAKGDLQPQHF.